The clone carrying this TCR beta chain was seen many times. Its cognate antigen is unknown. This specimen comes from a study of T-cell reconstitution after alpha-beta-depleted transplantation in children. The CDR3 has 12 amino acids. V was pared by 3 bases and J by 5 bases, with 10 bases between. Germline V gene lookup returns CDR1 DFQATT and CDR2 SNEGSKA (reference sequence). Preparing the TCRbeta library involved the use of unique molecular identifiers. From the PCR reads, TCRdb called clonotypes with MiXCR, one entry per CDR3 protein. Among 250,000 to 300,000 distinct CDR3 sequences listed, almost 8% were seen once. Study-wide results and limits: Day-60 TCRbeta diversity that was high in some patients was derived from surviving recipient T cells and thymic progenitors. Hyperexpanded clones declined; after one year, newly produced T cells mostly supplied diversity.

The TCR was taken from a female patient aged 2-15 years who had a stem cell transplant for Fanconi anemia, so the T cells may come from the graft donor. The chain links TRBV20-1 to TRBJ2-5; D is possibly TRBD1 (6 bases). The sequencing used peripheral blood, collected 360 days after TCRalphabeta/CD19-depleted stem cell transplant. The CDR3 protein is CSASGQRETQYF. The CDR3 DNA reads as TGCAGTGCTAGTGGACAGAGGGAGACCCAGTACTTC.